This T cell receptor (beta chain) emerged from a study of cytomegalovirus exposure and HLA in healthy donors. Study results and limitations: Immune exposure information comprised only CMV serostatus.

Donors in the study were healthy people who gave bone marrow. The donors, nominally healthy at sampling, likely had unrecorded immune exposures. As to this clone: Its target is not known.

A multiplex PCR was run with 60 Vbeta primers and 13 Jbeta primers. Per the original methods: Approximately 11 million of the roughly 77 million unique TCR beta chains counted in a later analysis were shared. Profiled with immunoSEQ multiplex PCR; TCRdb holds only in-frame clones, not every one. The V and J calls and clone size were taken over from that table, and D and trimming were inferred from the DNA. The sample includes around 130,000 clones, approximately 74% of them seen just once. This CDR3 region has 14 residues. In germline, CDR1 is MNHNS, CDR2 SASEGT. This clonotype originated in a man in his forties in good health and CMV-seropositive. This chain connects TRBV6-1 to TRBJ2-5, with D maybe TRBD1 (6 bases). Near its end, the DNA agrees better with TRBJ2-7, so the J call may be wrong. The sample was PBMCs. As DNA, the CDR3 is TGTGCCAGCAGTACAACCACAGGGTCTGGCGAGCAGTACTTC. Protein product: CASSTTTGSGEQYF.